This note documents a single T cell receptor beta chain sequence. This clone came up a few times. The specificity of this receptor is unknown. It has no much larger one-base neighbor in the sample; base qualities were not kept. The data originate from a study of cytotoxic CD8 clonotypes in ibrutinib-treated CLL (dated by TCRdb to the early 2020s). Some background on the complete study: The cohort was composed of 11 relapsed/refractory and around 14 treatment-naive patients; IGHV unmutated status was identified in some 17 patients. Cryopreserved peripheral blood mononuclear cells were obtained prior to treatment, at the time of response, and at either disease progression or sustained remission. Responses were partial in some 24 patients and complete in 2; after median about 63 months follow-up, roughly 14 stayed in remission and some twelve progressed. All remission and progressive disease samples were collected while patients were still receiving ibrutinib. Samples averaged approximately 240,000 productive templates and 94,082 productive rearrangements. Of the roughly 86 participants in the trial, roughly 26 had longitudinal samples available. Response samples were taken after a median of approximately eleven months on treatment, ranging from about 6 to 36 months. Findings and caveats that apply to the study as a whole: Clonality increased at ibrutinib response, stayed stable in sustained remission, and fell back toward baseline at progression. Baseline clonality was found to be higher than that of age-matched healthy donors and was strongly correlated with circulating CD8+ T-cell counts. Public clonotypes were found to be uncommon and were observed to contract or remain stable during treatment; the increase in clonality was shown to reflect expansion of private clonotypes at ibrutinib response. Sampling times were not matched between patients in sustained remission and patients whose disease was progressing, and lymph node repertoires were not examined.

What the time point label conveys for this sample: eleven to twelve months on ibrutinib. For TCR beta library preparation, roughly 2.2 micrograms of genomic DNA was extracted from cryopreserved PBMCs. Longitudinal blood samples from CLL patients on ibrutinib monotherapy were analyzed using high-throughput TCR beta sequencing. The patients were enrolled in a single-center, open-label phase 2 trial of ibrutinib monotherapy. A MiSeq instrument was used for deep resolution sequencing, which targeted depths ranging from 1 in 1 million up to 1 in 200,000 T cells, with coverage averaging 10x for each clonotype. The immunoSEQ hsTCRB Kit was used to generate the TCR beta libraries. The study's processing was this. ImmunoSEQ Data Assistant and ImmunoSEQ Analyzer were used for data analysis, and V, D and J genes were assigned according to IMGT definitions. Clonality, with values ranging from 0 to 1, was calculated as one minus the normalized Shannon entropy of productive rearrangement frequencies. Only overrepresented clonotypes making up at least 0.05% of the repertoire of each patient were included in the public clonotype analysis. Approximately 13 age-matched healthy donor repertoires from immuneACCESS served as clonality controls. What TCRdb holds here is the immuneACCESS table cut down to in-frame rearrangements. Part of the clones is not present; checked against another copy, under half of the missing clones reflect an unresolved V gene, and the others are unexplained. From that table come the V and J calls and clone size; the DNA was used to work out D and trimming. Within this sample are approximately 190,000 clones, with more than 75% of them counted one time only. The top ten clones comprise about an eighth of the sample.

The clonotype comes from a human donor with chronic lymphocytic leukemia. The source was PBMCs, collected after 12 months of ibrutinib treatment.

The DNA sequence is TGTGCCAGCAGCCCCCTGGGCAGGGGGGATCAGCCCCAGCATTTT. Its translation is CASSPLGRGDQPQHF. The chain is encoded by TRBV28 joined to TRBJ1-5, with 7 bases aligning to TRBD1. The germline V gene gives CDR1 as MDHEN and CDR2 as SYDVKM. After removal of 6 bases from V and 5 bases from J, the junction retains 10 bases not matched to a gene. The CDR3 spans 15 residues, from the cysteine through the phenylalanine. Kept here is only the CDR3 DNA, which spans 45 bases and is read in frame from base 1.